This T cell receptor (beta chain) appears in the sequencing data of a study of metastatic and nonmetastatic thyroid tumors (dated by TCRdb to 2020 to 2021). About the full investigation: Repertoires were compared across peripheral blood and tumor or nodule tissue samples from malignant and benign thyroid patients.

The sample holds a few counts of this clone. Its antigen target is currently unknown. Base-call qualities are not available, and no considerably larger clone is one nucleotide away. None of the patients had been given any treatment before thyroid surgery. Using T-cell receptor beta sequencing, the study looked back at clinical samples from patients collected from about 2012 to 2018. General study outcomes and caveats: In both blood and tumor samples, TCR beta diversity was reported to be significantly higher in malignant tumors than in benign nodules.

Library construction relied on PCR. The sample was run on an Illumina HiSeq 4000. High-throughput sequencing was used to profile the CDR3 region of the TCR beta-chain in every patient. In the original analysis: A classifier to discriminate distant-metastatic papillary thyroid cancer patients was built from CDR3 differences across clinicopathological groups. Repertoire diversity was assessed with the Shannon index, and tumor-blood repertoire similarity with the Morisita-Horn index. Starting from the raw public reads, TCRdb applied fastp trimming at Q25, assembled clones with MiXCR and retained in-frame beta chains. TCRdb's processing, not the authors' own work, is the source of the V and J calls. This sample is represented by about 10,000 clones; about 33% of them were singletons. The leading ten clones occupy 16% of the sample. Trimmed from V: 4 bases; trimmed from J: 8 bases; junction bases lacking a gene match: 10. Spanning cysteine to phenylalanine, the CDR3 consists of 14 amino acids. This entry keeps only the CDR3 DNA: 42 bases, framed from base 1. The CDR1 and CDR2 encoded by the germline V gene (reference sequence) are MNHEY and SMNVEV.

Material for sequencing was adjacent normal tissue. The source is a female donor with papillary thyroid cancer or a benign thyroid nodule (not recorded which). Some clones in this sample may be carry-over from other donors' samples. In this chain, TRBV27 is recombined with TRBJ1-2, with TRBD1 identical over 7 junction bases. The DNA sequence is as follows: TGTGCCAGCAGTTCAGGGACAGTAAGCGGGGGCTACACCTTC. The translation is CASSSGTVSGGYTF.